Listed here are 10 T cell receptor beta chains from one sample, sequenced in a study of HIV-infected patients and healthy controls. cDNA was made from approximately 500 ng RNA using alpha and beta constant primers. Using multiplexing indices, alpha and beta chain libraries were generated apart by chain-specific third strand synthesis. TCRdb processed the 5' RACE reads anew with MiXCR; each CDR3 protein has one entry. The table records roughly 7,400 distinct CDR3 sequences, approximately 6.3% of them present only once. Roughly three months, about 14 weeks, into antiretroviral therapy, follow-up blood was collected. The repertoire came from unfractionated whole blood and reflected all unsorted peripheral T cells. The starting material was blood, obtained during antiretroviral therapy. All receptors come from an adult with HIV infection.

This clonotype was detected many times. This beta chain is an unintended read in a library built for alpha chains; its size means little. The J gene is TRBJ2-7, the V gene TRBV20-1; 9 nucleotides line up with TRBD2. The CDR3 has 14 residues. Unmatched junction bases numbered 12, after V lost 8 bases and J lost 4 bases. In germline, CDR1 is DFQATT, CDR2 SNEGSKA (reference sequence). This chain's CDR3 is CSTPPASGKYEQYF. In nucleotides, the CDR3 is TGCAGTACCCCACCGGCTAGCGGGAAGTACGAGCAGTACTTC.

As concerns this clonotype: The library was designed around alpha chains, so this beta chain is a stray read whose abundance carries little weight. V usage is TRBV6-1 and J usage is TRBJ2-4; the match to TRBD1 covers 10 bases. Germline V gene sequence: CDR1 MNHNS, CDR2 SASEGT. The CDR3 is made up of 16 amino acids. The J segment lost 6 bases and the V segment lost 7 bases, leaving 12 bases of the junction unmatched. The CDR3 spells CASTLYRDRGGNIQYF. The DNA for the CDR3 is TGTGCCAGCACTTTATACCGGGACAGGGGAGGAAACATTCAGTACTTC.

There are many counts of this clonotype. The library was prepared for alpha chains; this beta chain is a stray read, so its frequency means little. The rearrangement links TRBV6-5 to TRBJ2-1; no definite D call. Germline V gene sequence: CDR1 MNHEY, CDR2 SVGAGI. Trimming took off 2 bases at V and 5 bases at J, with 4 bases between the two ends. The CDR3 spans 12 residues. In DNA, the CDR3 is TGTGCCAGCAGTTACAGGGACAATGAGCAGTTCTTC. It specifies CASSYRDNEQFF.

This clonotype was recorded a few times. With the library built for alpha chains, this beta chain is off target and its frequency is not meaningful. The genes are TRBV5-4 and TRBJ2-3; TRBD2 matches 8 bases. The germline gives CDR1 SGHNT, CDR2 YYREEE (reference sequence). The CDR3 spans 16 residues. Trimming took 5 bases from V and 2 from J; bases not matched to a gene: 10. The CDR3 region is CASSSKLAAPTDTQYF. DNA of the CDR3: TGTGCCAGCAGTTCGAAACTAGCGGCGCCCACAGATACGCAGTATTTT.

This clonotype is categorized as medium-sized. Being off target in a library aimed at alpha chains, this beta chain has a size of little meaning. The V gene is TRBV3-1, the J gene TRBJ2-3, with D unclear. In germline, CDR1 is LGHDT, CDR2 YNNKEL (reference sequence). The V end was cut by 4 bases, the J end by 0 bases, with 8 bases between. The CDR3 contains 14 residues. CDR3: CASSPLDSTDTQYF. The CDR3 DNA is TGTGCCAGCAGCCCCTTGGACAGCACAGATACGCAGTATTTT.

Sample share makes this clonotype medium-sized. The library was prepared for alpha chains; this beta chain is a stray read, so its frequency means little. The CDR3 sequence: CSVTGGPTEAFF. CDR3 nucleotides: TGCAGCGTGACCGGGGGGCCCACTGAAGCTTTCTTT. This chain uses TRBV29-1 with TRBJ1-1; D is possibly TRBD1 (6 bases). The V gene lost 6 bases and the J gene lost 4 bases, with 12 bases spanning the gap. CDR3 length: 12 residues. Germline V gene data show CDR1 as SQVTM and CDR2 as ANQGSEA.

This clonotype is medium-sized. This beta chain turned up in a library designed for alpha chains; as an off-target read, its abundance says little. The chain uses TRBV28 and TRBJ2-7, with D possibly TRBD2 on 6 matching bases. The CDR3 extends over 14 amino acids. Trimming removed 6 bases from V and 3 bases from J, with 15 bases in between. Germline loops: CDR1 MDHEN, CDR2 SYDVKM. The CDR3 region has the DNA TGTGCCAGCAGCCTCACCGGGGACTTCTACGAGCAGTACTTC. Protein product: CASSLTGDFYEQYF.

This clonotype was seen ten or more times. This beta chain came through as a stray read in a library set up for alpha chains, and its size says little. The chain couples TRBV7-9 to TRBJ1-2; 9 nucleotides agree with TRBD1. After removal of 3 bases from V and 7 bases from J, the junction contained 6 bases not matched to a gene. In germline, CDR1 is SEHNR, CDR2 FQNEAQ (reference sequence). The CDR3 sequence is 14 residues long. CDR3 sequence reads: CASSFPGQGSGYTF. Here the CDR3 DNA reads TGTGCCAGCAGCTTCCCGGGACAGGGAAGTGGCTACACCTTC.

This clonotype qualifies as medium-sized. Because this beta chain is a stray read in a library intended to capture alpha chains, its abundance should not be given much weight. This rearrangement joins TRBV30 to TRBJ2-3; D is perhaps TRBD1 (5 bases). The CDR3 sequence is 14 residues long. Germline loops: CDR1 GTSNPN, CDR2 SVGIG (reference sequence). V was cut by 5 bases and J by 4 bases, with 16 bases left in between. The CDR3 loop is CAWGVKGPPDTQYF. The DNA for the CDR3 is TGTGCCTGGGGAGTCAAGGGGCCCCCAGATACGCAGTATTTT.

In this sample, this clonotype turned up many times. This beta chain is an off-target read within a library intended for alpha chains, so its frequency means little. This chain uses TRBV11-1 with TRBJ2-3; the match to TRBD2 covers 8 bases. Germline CDR1 SGHAT, CDR2 FQDESV (reference sequence). The V segment lost 4 bases and the J segment 6 bases; nucleotides outside the gene matches: 9. The CDR3 length is 15 residues. The CDR3 sequence is CASSYRTSRLDTQYF. The DNA for the CDR3 is TGTGCCAGCAGCTACCGGACTAGCAGGTTGGATACGCAGTATTTT.